The entry below describes one T cell receptor (beta chain). The target antigen is unknown. The V and J ends lost 7 bases and 4 bases respectively, with 15 bases between them. There are 14 residues in the CDR3. CDR1 SNHLY and CDR2 FYNNEI come from the germline V gene. Anyone with autoimmune disease history or systemic immunosuppression was excluded. Assay: immunoSEQ multiplex PCR; the TCRdb copy retains only in-frame clones and omits some. The sample yields approximately 70,000 clones, about 93% seen once. This entry comes from a study of OX40 agonist ivuxolimab in advanced cancers. Overall study findings and caveats: Some nonresponders additionally presented with little normalized T-cell clonal expansion. At 0.1 to 3.0 mg/kg and by week 6, clonal expansion occurred in CD4+ and CD8+ blood T cells. Compared with others, partial responders at 0.1-3.0 mg/kg displayed clonal expansion among the lowest.

Sequenced material: CD4+ or CD8+ T cells sorted from blood, taken in a trial of the OX40 agonist ivuxolimab. The source is an adult with an advanced solid tumor such as melanoma, head and neck, liver or kidney cancer. The chain joins TRBV2 to TRBJ2-3, with a weak D call TRBD1 (5 bases). The CDR3: CASTPQGSSDTQYF. CDR3 sequence (DNA): TGTGCCAGCACCCCTCAGGGTTCTTCAGATACGCAGTATTTT. Complete variable domain (other parts from reference TRBV2 and TRBJ2-3): EPEVTQTPSHQVTQMGQEVILRCVPISNHLYFYWYRQILGQKVEFLVSFYNNEISEKSEIFDDQFSVERPDGSNFTLKIRSTKLEDSAMYFCASTPQGSSDTQYFGPGTRLTVL.